This T cell receptor beta chain was recorded in a study of T cell repertoires in cytomegalovirus infection. Study at large: Peptides in the study included HLA-C-restricted and HLA-B-restricted CMV epitopes. Signatures in public TCR beta sequences pointed to both CMV infection and matching HLA type.

General study results and limits: Summed public TCR beta family frequency identified CMV carriers bearing the relevant HLA. HLA-C-restricted TCR beta clonotypes specific for CMV led the ex vivo response.

TCRdb reprocessed the reads via MiXCR and lists one record per CDR3 protein. The data contain some 800,000 distinct CDR3 sequences, approximately 30% of them singletons. This clonotype was counted between two and nine times. Antigen: not known. This receptor was identified in a human donor in good health (CMV status not recorded). Some clones in this sample may be carry-over from other donors' samples. The sample in question was cultured CD8+ T cells from PBMCs, obtained from culture after CMV antigen stimulation.

For the CDR3, the DNA is TGTGCCAGCAGGGGACTAGCGGGGGGGCCAGGAGAGCAGTTCTTC. It translates to CASRGLAGGPGEQFF. The rearrangement uses TRBV12-3 or TRBV12-4 and TRBJ2-1; TRBD2 matches 16 bases. Losses at the gene ends were 6 bases for V and 10 bases for J; bases not matched to a gene: 6. CDR3 length: 15 amino acids.